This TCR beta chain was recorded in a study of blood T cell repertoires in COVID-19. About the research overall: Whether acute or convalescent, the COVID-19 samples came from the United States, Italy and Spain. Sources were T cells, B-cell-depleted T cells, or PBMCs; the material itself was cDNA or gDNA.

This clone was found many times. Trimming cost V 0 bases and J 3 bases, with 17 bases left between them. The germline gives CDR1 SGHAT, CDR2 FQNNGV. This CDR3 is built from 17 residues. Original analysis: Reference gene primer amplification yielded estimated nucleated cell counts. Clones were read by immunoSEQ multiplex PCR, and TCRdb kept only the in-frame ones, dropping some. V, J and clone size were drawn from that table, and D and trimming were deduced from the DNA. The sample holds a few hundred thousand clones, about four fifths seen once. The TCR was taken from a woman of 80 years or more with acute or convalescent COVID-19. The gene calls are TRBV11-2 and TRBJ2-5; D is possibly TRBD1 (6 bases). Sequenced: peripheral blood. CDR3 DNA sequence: TGTGCCAGCAGCTTAGATTCGGACAGACGGATCGAAGAGACCCAGTACTTC. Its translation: CASSLDSDRRIEETQYF.